This T cell receptor beta chain is from a study of blood T cells in healthy people across ages. Regarding this clonotype: Antigen: not known.

Study conclusions and caveats: Strong correlation was found linking TCR beta diversity to naive T cell percentage. With donor CMV status unknown, expanded clonotype changes were possibly confounded.

The use of a sample-barcoded 5' primer and a J-beta primer mix characterized a second PCR of roughly 7 to 12 cycles. Using its own MiXCR run on the 5' RACE reads, TCRdb lists one record per CDR3 protein. In the table there are about 1.8 million distinct CDR3 sequences, around half of which are singletons. Losses at the gene ends were 0 bases for V and 0 bases for J; bases not matched to a gene: 5. Germline V lookup: CDR1 MRHNA, CDR2 SNTAGT. The CDR3 consists of 17 residues. The material sequenced was blood. The sequence was obtained from a woman aged 40 to 50 in good health. The chain joins TRBV6-4 to TRBJ2-3, with 8 bases lining up with TRBD2. CDR3 coding DNA: TGTGCCAGCAGTGACTCTCTATCGGGAGGGAGCACAGATACGCAGTATTTT. This codes for CASSDSLSGGSTDTQYF.